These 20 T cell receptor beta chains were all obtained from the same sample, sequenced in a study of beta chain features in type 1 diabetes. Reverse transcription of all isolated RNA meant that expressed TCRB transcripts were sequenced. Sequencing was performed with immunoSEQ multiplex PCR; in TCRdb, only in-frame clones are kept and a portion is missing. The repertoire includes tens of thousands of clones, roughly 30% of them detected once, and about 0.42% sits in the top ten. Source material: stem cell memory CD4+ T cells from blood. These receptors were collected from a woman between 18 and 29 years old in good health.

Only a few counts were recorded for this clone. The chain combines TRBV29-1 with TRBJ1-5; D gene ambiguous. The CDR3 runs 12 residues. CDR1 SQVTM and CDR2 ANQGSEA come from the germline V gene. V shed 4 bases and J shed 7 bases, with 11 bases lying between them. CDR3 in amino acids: CSVASGSQPQHF. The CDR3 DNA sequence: TGCAGCGTTGCGTCCGGGAGCCAGCCCCAGCATTTT.

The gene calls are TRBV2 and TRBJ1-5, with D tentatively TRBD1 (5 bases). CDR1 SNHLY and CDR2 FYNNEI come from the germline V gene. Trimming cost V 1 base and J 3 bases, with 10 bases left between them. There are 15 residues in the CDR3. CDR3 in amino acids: CASSEGGGSNQPQHF. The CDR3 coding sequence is TGTGCCAGCAGTGAAGGCGGGGGGTCCAATCAGCCCCAGCATTTT.

CDR3 coding DNA: TGTGCCAGTAGTACCCGACTAGCGGGAGCCTATGAGCAGTTCTTC. Its protein product is CASSTRLAGAYEQFF. This rearrangement joins TRBV19 to TRBJ2-1, with 12 bases identical to TRBD2. This CDR3 spans 15 amino acids. Germline assignment: CDR1 LNHDA and CDR2 SQIVND (reference sequence). V was pared by 4 bases and J by 8 bases, with 6 bases of the junction left unmatched. Filled out from reference TRBV19 and TRBJ2-1, the complete variable domain reads DGGITQSPKYLFRKEGQNVTLSCEQNLNHDAMYWYRQDPGQGLRLIYYSQIVNDFQKGDIAEGYSVSREKKESFPLTVTSAQKNPTAFYLCASSTRLAGAYEQFFGPGTRLTVL.

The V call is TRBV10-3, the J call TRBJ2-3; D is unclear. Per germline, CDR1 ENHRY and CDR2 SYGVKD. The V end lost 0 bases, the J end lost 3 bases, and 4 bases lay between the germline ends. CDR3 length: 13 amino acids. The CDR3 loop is CAISESATDTQYF. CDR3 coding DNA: TGTGCCATCAGTGAGTCCGCGACAGATACGCAGTATTTT.

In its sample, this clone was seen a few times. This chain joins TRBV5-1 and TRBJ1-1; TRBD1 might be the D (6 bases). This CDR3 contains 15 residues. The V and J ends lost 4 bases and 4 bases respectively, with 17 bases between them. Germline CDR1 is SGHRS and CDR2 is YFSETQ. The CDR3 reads CASSQSTGQVTEAFF. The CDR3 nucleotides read TGCGCCAGCAGCCAATCAACAGGGCAGGTCACTGAAGCTTTCTTT.

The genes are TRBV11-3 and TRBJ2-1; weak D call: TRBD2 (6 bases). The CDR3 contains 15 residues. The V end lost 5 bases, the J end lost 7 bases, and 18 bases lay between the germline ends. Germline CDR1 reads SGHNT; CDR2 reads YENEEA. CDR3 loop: CASSRLADRANEQFF. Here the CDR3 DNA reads TGTGCCAGCAGCCGGTTAGCGGACCGAGCTAATGAGCAGTTCTTC.

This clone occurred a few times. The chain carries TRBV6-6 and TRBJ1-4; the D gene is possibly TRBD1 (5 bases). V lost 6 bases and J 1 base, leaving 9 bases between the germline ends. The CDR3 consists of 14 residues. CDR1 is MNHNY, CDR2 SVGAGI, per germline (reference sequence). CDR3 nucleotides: TGTGCCAGCAGGAGAACAGGAACTAATGAAAAACTGTTTTTT. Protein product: CASRRTGTNEKLFF.

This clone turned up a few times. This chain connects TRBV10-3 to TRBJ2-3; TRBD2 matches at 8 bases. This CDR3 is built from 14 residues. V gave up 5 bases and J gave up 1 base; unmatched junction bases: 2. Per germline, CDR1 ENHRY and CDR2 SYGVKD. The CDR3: CAISSLAGTDTQYF. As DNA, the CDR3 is TGTGCCATCAGTTCACTAGCGGGCACAGATACGCAGTATTTT.

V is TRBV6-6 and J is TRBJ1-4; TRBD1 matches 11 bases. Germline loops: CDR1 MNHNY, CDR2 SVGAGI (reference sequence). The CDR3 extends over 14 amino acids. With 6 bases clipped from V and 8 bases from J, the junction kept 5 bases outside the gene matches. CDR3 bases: TGTGCCAGCAGAACCGGGACAGGGGGAGAAAAACTGTTTTTT. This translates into CASRTGTGGEKLFF.

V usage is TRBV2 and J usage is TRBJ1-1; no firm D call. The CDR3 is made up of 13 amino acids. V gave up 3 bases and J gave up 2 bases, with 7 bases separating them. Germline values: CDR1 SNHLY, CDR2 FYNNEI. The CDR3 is CASSDERNTEAFF. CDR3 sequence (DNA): TGTGCCAGCAGTGATGAGAGAAACACTGAAGCTTTCTTT.

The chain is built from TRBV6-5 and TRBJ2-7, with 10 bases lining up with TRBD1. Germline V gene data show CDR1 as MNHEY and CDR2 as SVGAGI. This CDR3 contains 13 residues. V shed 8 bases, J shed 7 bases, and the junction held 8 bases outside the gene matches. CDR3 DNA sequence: TGTGCCAGCCGGGACAGGGGCCTTGTAGAGCAGTACTTC. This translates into CASRDRGLVEQYF.

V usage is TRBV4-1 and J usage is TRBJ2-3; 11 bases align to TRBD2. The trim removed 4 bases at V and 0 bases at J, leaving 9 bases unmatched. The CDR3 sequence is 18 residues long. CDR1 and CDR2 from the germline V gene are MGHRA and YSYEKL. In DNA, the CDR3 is TGCGCCAGCAGCCGCATCTCACTAGCGGGGGTTAGCACAGATACGCAGTATTTT. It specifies CASSRISLAGVSTDTQYF.

The CDR3 DNA sequence: TGTGCCAGCAGCCCCGCTAGCGGGGGGGCCGGTGAGACCCAGTACTTC. Translation gives CASSPASGGAGETQYF. The V gene is TRBV7-2, the J gene TRBJ2-5, with 12 bases matching TRBD2. Germline-derived CDR1 and CDR2 are SGHTA and FQGNSA. Unmatched junction bases numbered 9, after V lost 5 bases and J lost 5 bases. CDR3 length: 16 amino acids.

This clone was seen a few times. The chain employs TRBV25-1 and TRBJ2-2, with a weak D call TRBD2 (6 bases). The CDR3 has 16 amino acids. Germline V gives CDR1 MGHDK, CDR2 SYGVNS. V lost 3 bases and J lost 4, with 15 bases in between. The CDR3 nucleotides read TGTGCCAGCAGTGACCCCGGGCAGGGAGGCACCGGGGAGCTGTTTTTT. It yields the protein CASSDPGQGGTGELFF.

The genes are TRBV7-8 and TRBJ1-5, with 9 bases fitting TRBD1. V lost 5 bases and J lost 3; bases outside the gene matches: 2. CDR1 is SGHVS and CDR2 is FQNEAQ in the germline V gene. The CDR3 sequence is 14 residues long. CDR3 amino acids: CASSRTGVNQPQHF. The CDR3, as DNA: TGTGCCAGCAGCCGGACAGGGGTCAATCAGCCCCAGCATTTT.

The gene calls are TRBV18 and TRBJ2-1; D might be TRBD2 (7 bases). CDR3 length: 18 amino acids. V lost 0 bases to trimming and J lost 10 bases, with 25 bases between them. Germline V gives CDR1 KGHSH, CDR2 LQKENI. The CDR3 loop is CASSPPRGLSGVDREQFF. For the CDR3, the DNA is TGTGCCAGCTCACCACCTAGGGGACTAAGCGGGGTCGACAGGGAGCAGTTCTTC.

The CDR3 DNA is TGCGCCAGCAGCTCTGGCGGGACCTCCTACGAGCAGTACTTC. Translated: CASSSGGTSYEQYF. The V and J genes are TRBV5-1 and TRBJ2-7, with a possible D match to TRBD2 (6 bases). Trimming removed 3 bases at V and 0 bases at J, with 10 bases between. This CDR3 spans 14 amino acids. In germline, CDR1 is SGHRS, CDR2 YFSETQ.

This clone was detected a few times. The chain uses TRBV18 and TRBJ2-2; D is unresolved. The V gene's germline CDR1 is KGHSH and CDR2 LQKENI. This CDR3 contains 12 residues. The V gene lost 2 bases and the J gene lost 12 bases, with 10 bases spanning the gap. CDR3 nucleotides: TGTGCCAGCTCACCAGACGGAGAGAAGCTGTTTTTT. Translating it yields CASSPDGEKLFF. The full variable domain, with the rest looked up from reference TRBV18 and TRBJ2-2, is NAGVMQNPRHLVRRRGQEARLRCSPMKGHSHVYWYRQLPEEGLKFMVYLQKENIIDESGMPKERFSAEFPKEGPSILRIQQVVRGDSAAYFCASSPDGEKLFFGEGSRLTVL.

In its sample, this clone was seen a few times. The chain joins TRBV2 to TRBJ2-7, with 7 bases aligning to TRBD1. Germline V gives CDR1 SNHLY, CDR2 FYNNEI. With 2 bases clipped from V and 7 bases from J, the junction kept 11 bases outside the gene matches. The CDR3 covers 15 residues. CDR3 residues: CASSEWDSRSGEQYF. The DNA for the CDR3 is TGTGCCAGCAGTGAATGGGACAGCCGATCGGGAGAGCAGTACTTC.

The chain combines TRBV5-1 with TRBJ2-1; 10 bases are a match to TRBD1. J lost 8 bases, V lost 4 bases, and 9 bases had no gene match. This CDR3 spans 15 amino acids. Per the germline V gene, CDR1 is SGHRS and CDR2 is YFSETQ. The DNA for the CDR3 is TGCGCCAGCAGCGCGACGGGACAGGGGTCCTATGAGCAGTTCTTC. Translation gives CASSATGQGSYEQFF.